One and the same sample provided the 3 T cell receptor beta chains below, sequenced in a study of OX40 agonist ivuxolimab in advanced cancers. TCRdb's table, derived via immunoSEQ multiplex PCR, lists solely in-frame clones and lacks some. The sample holds about 120,000 clones, around 87% seen once. The sequences come from CD4+ or CD8+ T cells sorted from blood, collected in a trial of the OX40 agonist ivuxolimab. The receptors were sampled from an adult with an advanced solid tumor such as melanoma, head and neck, liver or kidney cancer.

This chain uses TRBV18 with TRBJ2-1; D is perhaps TRBD1 (5 bases). With 0 bases removed from V and 4 bases from J, the gap between germline ends came to 10 bases. CDR1 KGHSH and CDR2 LQKENI come from the germline V gene. The CDR3 has 15 amino acids. The CDR3 DNA reads TGTGCCAGCTCACCACCTCAGGGCAAATACAATGAGCAGTTCTTC. It is translated as CASSPPQGKYNEQFF.

This clone was detected only a few times. The V call is TRBV9, the J call TRBJ1-5; TRBD1 might be the D (6 bases). Germline V lookup: CDR1 SGDLS, CDR2 YYNGEE. The CDR3 sequence is 15 residues long. Trimming cost V 0 bases and J 7 bases, with 14 bases left between them. CDR3 bases: TGTGCCAGCAGCGTAGATGGGCAGGGGTGGCAGCCCCAGCATTTT. Its protein is CASSVDGQGWQPQHF.

This chain links TRBV5-4 with TRBJ2-7, with 7 bases identical to TRBD1. Looked up from germline, CDR1 is SGHNT and CDR2 is YYREEE (reference sequence). The CDR3 consists of 13 residues. With V trimmed by 10 bases and J by 4 bases, 11 bases remained unmatched. This CDR3 reads CAAEDREKYEQYF. The CDR3 coding sequence is TGTGCCGCAGAAGACAGGGAAAAGTACGAGCAGTACTTC.